These T cell receptor beta chains were read from a single sample in a study of blood T cell repertoires in COVID-19. Generated by immunoSEQ multiplex PCR, the TCRdb table keeps only in-frame clones and is missing some. The table shows a few hundred thousand clones, with about 85% occurring only once. What was sequenced was peripheral blood. All receptors come from a human donor with COVID-19, enrolled during active disease. The donor label of this sample is uncertain. Each CDR3 is given with its conserved first and last residue. The D gene is left open where the match is weak. The size field is filled for only some rows; it gives once, few, many or a size class.

17 TRBJ2-7 once TRBV27 TRBD2 TGTGCCAGCAGGGGACTAGCGGGACCTAGGGTAGGGTACGAGCAGTACTTC CASRGLAGPRVGYEQYF
16 TRBJ2-2 - TRBV9 - TGTGCCAGCAGTCATCGGCTGGAGGGCCCGACCGGGGAGCTGTTTTTT CASSHRLEGPTGELFF
18 TRBJ2-6 few TRBV5-1 - TGCGCCAGCAGCTTGGTTGGGACAGCGGGCTCTGGGGCCAACGTCCTGACTTTC CASSLVGTAGSGANVLTF
18 TRBJ2-6 - TRBV6-1 TRBD1 TGTGCCAGCAGTGAACCCGGGACAGGGATCTCTGGGGCCAACGTCCTGACTTTC CASSEPGTGISGANVLTF
17 TRBJ1-5 - TRBV6-1 - TGTGCCAGCAGTGAACGGCAGGGTGCTTTTGGCAATCAGCCCCAGCATTTT CASSERQGAFGNQPQHF
14 TRBJ2-7 few TRBV5-1 - TGCGCCAGCAGCTTGGCCGAGGAGGGCTACGAGCAGTACTTC CASSLAEEGYEQYF
14 TRBJ2-1 - TRBV7-3 - TGTGCCAGCAGCTCCAAATCGGGGTCCAATGAGCAGTTCTTC CASSSKSGSNEQFF
19 TRBJ2-1 - TRBV11-3 TRBD2 TGTGCCAGCAGCCAACGGAGGCTAGCGGGAGGTAGCTCCTACAATGAGCAGTTCTTC CASSQRRLAGGSSYNEQFF
12 TRBJ2-7 - TRBV6-2/TRBV6-3 - TGTGCCAGCAGCCCGAGAGGGAACATCCCGTACTTC CASSPRGNIPYF
18 TRBJ2-7 - TRBV27 TRBD2 TGTGCCAGCAGTCAATCTAGCGGGCTAACCCTAATGACCTACGAGCAGTACTTC CASSQSSGLTLMTYEQYF
12 TRBJ2-7 - TRBV2 - TGTGCGATGGCAGGGGAAGTCTACGAGCAGTACTTC CAMAGEVYEQYF
16 TRBJ1-2 - TRBV7-9 - TGTGCCAGCAGCTTAGCGGGCGTGACGGATAACTATGGCTACACCTTC CASSLAGVTDNYGYTF
17 TRBJ1-1 - TRBV19 - TGTGCCGTTAAGGCTCAGGCCGGGACTTCATGGAACACTGAAGCTTTCTTT CAVKAQAGTSWNTEAFF
16 TRBJ2-7 - TRBV9 TRBD2 TGTGCCAGCAGCGCCGGACTAGCGGGAGATGTCGACGAGCAGTACTTC CASSAGLAGDVDEQYF
18 TRBJ2-1 once TRBV23-1 - TGCGCCAGCAGCCCCCCATCTCCGGGATTAAGCTCCTACAATGAGCAGTTCTTC CASSPPSPGLSSYNEQFF
16 TRBJ2-5 few TRBV19 TRBD2 TGTGCCAGTAGTATGGGGACTAGCGGGAGGGCCGAGACCCAGTACTTC CASSMGTSGRAETQYF
13 TRBJ1-5 - TRBV19 TRBD1 TGTGCCAGTAGTACGCAGGGGGGACAGCCCCAGCATTTT CASSTQGGQPQHF
13 TRBJ2-2 - TRBV11-3 TRBD1 TGTGCCAGCAGCCCGACAGGGCTCGGGGAGCTGTTTTTT CASSPTGLGELFF
13 TRBJ2-1 - TRBV19 TRBD2 TGTGCCAGTAGTCCTCTTCCAGCGGGAGCGCAGTTCTTC CASSPLPAGAQFF
16 TRBJ2-7 - TRBV4-1 TRBD1 TGCGCCAGCAGCCAAGGCTTAAGACAGGGTAGCAACGAGCAGTACTTC CASSQGLRQGSNEQYF
17 TRBJ2-4 few TRBV15 TRBD1 TGTGCCACCAGCAGGGAGACAGGGGGCGCATCAAAAAACATTCAGTACTTC CATSRETGGASKNIQYF
14 TRBJ2-1 - TRBV7-9 TRBD1 TGTGCCAGCAGCCCCGACAGGGGGCGCAATGAGCAGTTCTTC CASSPDRGRNEQFF
14 TRBJ2-3 - TRBV5-4 - TGTGCCAGCATGGGAGAGAGGGCTACAGATACGCAGTATTTT CASMGERATDTQYF
15 TRBJ1-2 - TRBV28 TRBD1 TGTGCCAGCAGTTTCCGCGGGACAGATGGTGGTGGCTACACCTTC CASSFRGTDGGGYTF
13 TRBJ2-7 - TRBV29-1 TRBD2 TGCAGCGTGGAGGGAGGGACTCAATACGAGCAGTACTTC CSVEGGTQYEQYF
13 TRBJ1-2 - TRBV3-1/TRBV3-2 - TGTGCCAGCAGCCAGGCCGGGGGGTATGGCTACACCTTC CASSQAGGYGYTF
15 TRBJ1-5 - TRBV4-1 - TGCGCCAGCAGCCCGACAGGAGGAAGCAATCAGCCCCAGCATTTT CASSPTGGSNQPQHF